A selection of T cell receptor beta chains follows, all from one sample in a study of CD8 T cells in Susac syndrome. TCRdb itself ran the immunoSEQ multiplex PCR reads through MiXCR, one entry per CDR3 protein. Among more than 200,000 distinct CDR3 sequences listed, about 94% were seen once. The sequenced material came from CD4+ T cells from PBMCs. These TCRs come from a human donor with Susac syndrome. CDR3s include the opening cysteine and the closing phenylalanine or tryptophan. The D gene is left open where the match is weak. Part of the rows lack a size; the others show once, few, many or a class for expanded clones.

clone_size d_call j_call v_call cdr3_nt cdr3_aa
. . TRBJ2-5 TRBV20-1 TGCAGTGCTAGAGATCGAGAGTCGCAGCGACTAGAGACCCAGTACTTC CSARDRESQRLETQYF
. . TRBJ2-3 TRBV28 TGTGCCAGCAGCCGTGCGGTGGGGGAGGATACGCAGTATTTT CASSRAVGEDTQYF
. TRBD2 TRBJ2-7 TRBV27 TGTGCCAGCAGTTTATCGAGCGGGGGGCCGTACTACGAGCAGTACTTC CASSLSSGGPYYEQYF
. . TRBJ2-7 TRBV7-2 TGTGCCAGCAGCTTACCCCAGGACAAGCAGTACTTC CASSLPQDKQYF
. TRBD2 TRBJ2-3 TRBV5-1 TGCGCCAGCAGCTTGAACGGGGGGGCAGATACGCAGTATTTT CASSLNGGADTQYF
. . TRBJ2-7 TRBV27 TGTGCCAGCATGAAGGTCCTCTCGGGCAACGAGCAGTACTTC CASMKVLSGNEQYF
. . TRBJ2-2 TRBV7-2 TGTGCCAGCAGCTTTGCCGGGACTTGGGACACCGGGGAGCTGTTTTTT CASSFAGTWDTGELFF
. . TRBJ2-7 TRBV25-1 TGTGCCAGCAGCCCGTGGGGGACGGGAGAGCAGTACTTC CASSPWGTGEQYF
. . TRBJ1-5 TRBV15 TGTGCCACCAGCAGCCGGGACGGGGATTATCAGCCCCAGCATTTT CATSSRDGDYQPQHF
once . TRBJ2-1 TRBV18 TGTGCCAGCTCACCAGAACTCGGCATCGGGGATTACAATGAGCAGTTCTTC CASSPELGIGDYNEQFF
. TRBD1 TRBJ2-5 TRBV13 TGTGCCAGCAGCTTGAGACAGGGGGGAGAGACCCAGTACTTC CASSLRQGGETQYF
. . TRBJ1-1 TRBV29-1 TGCAGCGTTCTTCAGGGAGGGGCTGAAGCTTTCTTT CSVLQGGAEAFF
few . TRBJ1-3 TRBV7-2 TGTGCCAGCAGGACGGGTGGGTCTGGAAACACCATATATTTT CASRTGGSGNTIYF
few . TRBJ1-1 TRBV6-1 TGTGCCAGCAGCGAACGACCCGGGGGAGCTTTCTTT CASSERPGGAFF
. . TRBJ2-2 TRBV30 TGTGCCTCGGCCGGTGCCGGGGAGCTGTTTTTT CASAGAGELFF
. . TRBJ2-4 TRBV28 TGTGCCAGCATGCAGGAGGGGGCGAGGAGAAACATTCAGTACTTC CASMQEGARRNIQYF
. . TRBJ1-5 TRBV6-5 TGTGCCAGCAGACAAACAGGGCCTGGCGATCAGCCCCAGCATTTT CASRQTGPGDQPQHF
. TRBD2 TRBJ2-3 TRBV20-1 TGCAGTGCTCTGCCCCTAGCGGGGGGGAGCACAGATACGCAGTATTTT CSALPLAGGSTDTQYF
once . TRBJ1-5 TRBV4-3 TGCGCCAGCAGCCAATATAGCAGGGCGGATCAGCCCCAGCATTTT CASSQYSRADQPQHF
. . TRBJ1-1 TRBV9 TGTGCCAGCAGCCCCGGGTCACCCTCCATGAACACTGAAGCTTTCTTT CASSPGSPSMNTEAFF
. TRBD1 TRBJ1-3 TRBV20-1 TGCAGTGCTGTCCACCCGACAGGGGGCTCTGGAAACACCATATATTTT CSAVHPTGGSGNTIYF
. TRBD2 TRBJ2-1 TRBV9 TGTGCCAGCAGCAAGAGCGGGGAGCTTGGAAATGAGCAGTTCTTC CASSKSGELGNEQFF
few TRBD1 TRBJ1-1 TRBV6-2/TRBV6-3 TGTGCCAGCAGTCTATCGCAAGGACAGGGGGGAACTGAAGCTTTCTTT CASSLSQGQGGTEAFF
. TRBD2 TRBJ2-1 TRBV29-1 TGCAGCGTCTGGACTAGCGGGGGGAACAATGAGCAGTTCTTC CSVWTSGGNNEQFF
. . TRBJ2-1 TRBV4-3 TGCGCCAGCAGCCAAGACTTAACCGGGGCCTCGGAGTTCTTC CASSQDLTGASEFF
. . TRBJ2-2 TRBV20-1 TGCAGTGCTAGAGATGATGGGGGCACCGGGGAGCTGTTTTTT CSARDDGGTGELFF
. TRBD1 TRBJ1-5 TRBV24-1 TGTGCCGCCGTAGACAGGGGAAGCAATCAGCCCCAGCATTTT CAAVDRGSNQPQHF
. . TRBJ1-1 TRBV4-3 TGCGCCAGCAGCGCGACCCAGAACACTGAAGCTTTCTTT CASSATQNTEAFF
. . TRBJ1-2 TRBV18 TGTGCCAGCTCAGTCGGATCGAGAAGGGGAGGCTACACCTTC CASSVGSRRGGYTF
once . TRBJ1-5 TRBV25-1 TGTGCCAGCAGTGATTGGACTAATCAGCCCCAGCATTTT CASSDWTNQPQHF
once . TRBJ1-5 TRBV20-1 TGCAGTGCTGGTCAGGGGATCAATCAGCCCCAGCATTTT CSAGQGINQPQHF
. TRBD1 TRBJ2-2 TRBV18 TGTGCCAGCTCACCACCGGACAGGGGGCGCTTCTCCGGGGAGCTGTTTTTT CASSPPDRGRFSGELFF
. . TRBJ1-1 TRBV5-6 TGTGCCAGCAGCTCCGGGCTGGCCGCTGAAGCTTTCTTT CASSSGLAAEAFF
. . TRBJ1-1 TRBV7-9 TGTGCCAGCAGCCATAGGGGAATCCCCGTGAACACTGAAGCTTTCTTT CASSHRGIPVNTEAFF
. . TRBJ1-1 TRBV3-1 TGTGCCAGCAGCCAATCAGGGGCAGGGGAGACTGAAGCTTTCTTT CASSQSGAGETEAFF
once . TRBJ2-5 TRBV23-1 TGCGCCAGCGTTGGACGGAGACAGTTCCAAGAGACCCAGTACTTC CASVGRRQFQETQYF
. TRBD1 TRBJ2-3 TRBV27 TGTGCCAGCAGTCGGACAGGGTTTGAGACGGATACGCAGTATTTT CASSRTGFETDTQYF
. . TRBJ1-3 TRBV27 TGTGCCAGCAGTCTCACAGGATCTCACGGAAACACCATATATTTT CASSLTGSHGNTIYF
. . TRBJ2-7 TRBV11-2 TGTGCCAGCAGCTTATCCAACCGCTACGAGCAGTACTTC CASSLSNRYEQYF
once TRBD1 TRBJ1-3 TRBV30 TGTGCCTGGGGAATCGGACAGGGCTCTGGAAACACCATATATTTT CAWGIGQGSGNTIYF